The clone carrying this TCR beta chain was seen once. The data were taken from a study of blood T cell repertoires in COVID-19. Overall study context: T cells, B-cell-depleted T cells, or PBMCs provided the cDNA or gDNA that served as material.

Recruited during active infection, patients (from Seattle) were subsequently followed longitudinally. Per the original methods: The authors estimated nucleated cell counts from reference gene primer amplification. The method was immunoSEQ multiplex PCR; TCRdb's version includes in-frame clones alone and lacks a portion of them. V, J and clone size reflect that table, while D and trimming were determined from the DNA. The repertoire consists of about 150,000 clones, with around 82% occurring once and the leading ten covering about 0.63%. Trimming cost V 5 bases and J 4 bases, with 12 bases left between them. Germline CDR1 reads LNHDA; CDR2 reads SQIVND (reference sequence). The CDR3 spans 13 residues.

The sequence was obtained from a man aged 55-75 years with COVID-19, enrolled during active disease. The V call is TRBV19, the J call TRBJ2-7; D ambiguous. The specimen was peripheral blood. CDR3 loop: CASSPNGGYEQYF. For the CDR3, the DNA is TGTGCCAGTAGTCCAAACGGCGGTTACGAGCAGTACTTC.